This entry lists 5 T cell receptor beta chains sequenced from one sample in a study of OX40 agonist ivuxolimab in advanced cancers. TCRdb keeps only in-frame clones here, not all; method: immunoSEQ multiplex PCR. This sample has some 77,000 clones; approximately 92% occur once, and the top ten carry 4.5% to 5%. This specimen consisted of CD4+ or CD8+ T cells sorted from blood, obtained in a trial of the OX40 agonist ivuxolimab. These receptors came from an adult with an advanced solid tumor such as melanoma, head and neck, liver or kidney cancer.

V usage is TRBV30 and J usage is TRBJ1-6; TRBD1 agrees at 7 bases. V shed 8 bases and J 7 bases; nucleotides not matched to a gene: 5. Germline CDR1 GTSNPN, CDR2 SVGIG (reference sequence). The CDR3 spans 12 residues. CDR3 sequence reads: CAGDRDNSPLHF. DNA of the CDR3: TGTGCCGGCGACAGGGACAATTCACCCCTCCACTTT.

The gene calls are TRBV7-2 and TRBJ2-5; TRBD2 matches 14 bases. Germline CDR1 reads SGHTA; CDR2 reads FQGNSA. The CDR3 has 15 amino acids. Unmatched junction bases numbered 4, after V lost 5 bases and J lost 5 bases. This chain's CDR3 is CASSGTSGSWETQYF. For the CDR3, the DNA is TGTGCCAGCAGCGGGACTAGCGGGAGTTGGGAGACCCAGTACTTC.

The chain is built from TRBV11-2 and TRBJ2-4, with 7 bases matching TRBD2. This CDR3 contains 13 residues. V shed 5 bases, J shed 9 bases, and the junction held 7 bases outside the gene matches. Per germline, CDR1 SGHAT and CDR2 FQNNGV. CDR3 DNA sequence: TGTGCCAGCAGCCCACTTGGGGAGGGCATTCAGTACTTC. It yields the protein CASSPLGEGIQYF.

This CDR3 reads CASSLTGQFYEQYF. The CDR3 nucleotides read TGTGCCAGCAGTTTAACAGGGCAATTCTACGAGCAGTACTTC. V and J are TRBV28 and TRBJ2-7; D might be TRBD1 (6 bases). CDR1 and CDR2 from the germline V gene are MDHEN and SYDVKM. Trimming took off 2 bases at V and 3 bases at J, with 11 bases between the two ends. CDR3 length: 14 residues. Complete variable domain (other parts from reference TRBV28 and TRBJ2-7): DVKVTQSSRYLVKRTGEKVFLECVQDMDHENMFWYRQDPGLGLRLIYFSYDVKMKEKGDIPEGYSVSREKKERFSLILESASTNQTSMYLCASSLTGQFYEQYFGPGTRLTVT.

CDR3 protein: CASSFYGQPNEKLFF. CDR3 DNA sequence: TGTGCCAGCAGCTTCTACGGACAGCCGAATGAAAAACTGTTTTTT. The rearrangement links TRBV7-9 to TRBJ1-4, with D possibly being TRBD1 (6 bases). Germline lookup yields CDR1 SEHNR and CDR2 FQNEAQ (reference sequence). CDR3 length: 15 amino acids. V was cut by 3 bases and J by 5 bases, with 13 bases left in between.